Below, 7 T cell receptor beta chains from the same sample are listed, as sequenced in a study of blood T cells in healthy people across ages. A second PCR of about 7 to 12 cycles used a sample-barcoded 5' primer and a J-beta primer mix. TCRdb re-analysed the 5' RACE reads in MiXCR, keeping a single row per CDR3 protein. The table has 1.5 million to 2 million distinct CDR3 sequences, 28% seen once. Sequenced sample: blood. These receptors originate from a woman under 40 in good health.

The chain recombines TRBV5-1 with TRBJ2-4; D is unresolved. The germline V gene has CDR1 SGHRS and CDR2 YFSETQ. The CDR3 extends over 14 amino acids. V lost 3 bases and J lost 2, with 9 bases in between. The CDR3 DNA is TGCGCCAGCAGCTATGGGGAAACCAAAAACATTCAGTACTTC. The encoded protein is CASSYGETKNIQYF.

The chain links TRBV11-3 to TRBJ1-1; possibly TRBD1 for D (6 bases). This CDR3 region has 17 residues. Germline V gene sequence: CDR1 SGHNT, CDR2 YENEEA. The V gene lost 4 bases and the J gene lost 0 bases, with 18 bases spanning the gap. The CDR3 spells CASSSLTGNTMNTEAFF. Written as DNA, the CDR3 is TGTGCCAGCAGCTCTCTCACAGGGAATACTATGAACACTGAAGCTTTCTTT.

This clonotype was seen repeatedly, ten times or more. V gene TRBV9 combines with J gene TRBJ1-2; 10 bases align to TRBD1. The germline V gene encodes CDR1 SGDLS and CDR2 YYNGEE. V was clipped by 3 bases and J by 3 bases; unmatched bases: 5. The CDR3 spans 15 residues. The CDR3 here is CASSARQGAYYGYTF. CDR3 in DNA: TGTGCCAGCAGCGCCAGACAGGGGGCCTACTATGGCTACACCTTC.

The CDR3 coding sequence is TGCAGTGCTAGCTATCCGGGGAACACTGAAGCTTTCTTT. The encoded protein is CSASYPGNTEAFF. V gene TRBV20-1 combines with J gene TRBJ1-1; the D is unclear. V lost 3 bases, J lost 1 base, and 9 bases lay in between. In germline, CDR1 is DFQATT, CDR2 SNEGSKA (reference sequence). The CDR3 has 13 residues.

This clonotype was seen more than once but under ten times. This chain links TRBV11-2 with TRBJ2-5; D might be TRBD1 (5 bases). In germline, CDR1 is SGHAT, CDR2 FQNNGV. V lost 5 bases and J 1 base, leaving 17 bases between the germline ends. This CDR3 comprises 16 residues. CDR3 loop: CASSPGGERGQETQYF. The CDR3 DNA follows: TGTGCCAGCAGCCCTGGTGGGGAAAGGGGCCAAGAGACCCAGTACTTC. Based on the CDR3 plus reference TRBV11-2 and TRBJ2-5, the full variable domain is EAGVAQSPRYKIIEKRQSVAFWCNPISGHATLYWYQQILGQGPKLLIQFQNNGVVDDSQLPKDRFSAERLKGVDSTLKIQPAKLEDSAVYLCASSPGGERGQETQYFGPGTRLLVL.

This clonotype has just a few counts. CDR3 amino acids: CASSRSYGISYEQYF. The DNA of the CDR3 is TGTGCCAGCAGCCGAAGTTACGGGATCTCCTACGAGCAGTACTTC. The J gene is TRBJ2-7, the V gene TRBV3-1; D is possibly TRBD2 (5 bases). Trimming stripped 4 bases from V and 0 bases from J, with 13 bases between. Germline V gene sequence: CDR1 LGHDT, CDR2 YNNKEL (reference sequence). The CDR3 is 15 residues long.

About this clonotype: A much larger clone lies one base from this, so it may be a read error. The genes are TRBV20-1 and TRBJ2-6; D is ambiguous. Trimming took off 8 bases at V and 4 bases at J, with 15 bases between the two ends. This CDR3 contains 14 residues. CDR1 and CDR2 (germline): DFQATT, SNEGSKA (reference sequence). CDR3 amino acids: CSTKDRPGANVLTF. The DNA for the CDR3 is TGCAGTACGAAAGATCGTCCAGGGGCCAACGTCCTGACTTTC.